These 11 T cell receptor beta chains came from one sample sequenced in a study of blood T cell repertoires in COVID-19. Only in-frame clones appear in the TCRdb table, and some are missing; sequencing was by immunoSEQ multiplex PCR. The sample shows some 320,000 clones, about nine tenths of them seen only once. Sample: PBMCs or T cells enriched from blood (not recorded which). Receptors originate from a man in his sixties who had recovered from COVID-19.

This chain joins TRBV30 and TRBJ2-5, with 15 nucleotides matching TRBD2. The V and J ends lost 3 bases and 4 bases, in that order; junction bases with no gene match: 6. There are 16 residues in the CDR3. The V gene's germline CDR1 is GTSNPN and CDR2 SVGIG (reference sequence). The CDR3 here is CAWSRGLAGGRETQYF. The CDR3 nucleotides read TGTGCCTGGAGCCGCGGACTAGCGGGAGGGCGAGAGACCCAGTACTTC.

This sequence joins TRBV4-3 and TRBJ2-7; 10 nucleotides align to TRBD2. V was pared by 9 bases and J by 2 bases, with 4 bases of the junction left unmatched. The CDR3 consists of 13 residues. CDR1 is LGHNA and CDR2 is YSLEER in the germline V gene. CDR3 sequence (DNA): TGCGCCAGAATGCTAGCGGGGGCCTACGAGCAGTACTTC. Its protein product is CARMLAGAYEQYF.

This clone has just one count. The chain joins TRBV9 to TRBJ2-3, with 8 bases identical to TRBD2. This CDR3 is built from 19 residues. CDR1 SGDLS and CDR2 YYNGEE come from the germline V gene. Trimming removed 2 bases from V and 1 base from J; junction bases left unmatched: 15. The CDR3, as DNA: TGTGCCAGCAGCGTCTCCGCGGGAGGAGAGACACGACGCACAGATACGCAGTATTTT. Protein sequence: CASSVSAGGETRRTDTQYF.

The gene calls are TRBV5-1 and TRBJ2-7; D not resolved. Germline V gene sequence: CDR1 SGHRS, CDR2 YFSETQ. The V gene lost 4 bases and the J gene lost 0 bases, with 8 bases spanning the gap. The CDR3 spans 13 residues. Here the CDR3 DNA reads TGCGCCAGCAGCCCCCTTAACTCCTACGAGCAGTACTTC. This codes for CASSPLNSYEQYF.

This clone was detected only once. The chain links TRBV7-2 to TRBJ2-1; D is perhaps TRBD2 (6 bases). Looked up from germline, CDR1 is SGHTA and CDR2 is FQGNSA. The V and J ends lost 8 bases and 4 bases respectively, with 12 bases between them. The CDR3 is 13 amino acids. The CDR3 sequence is CASGRDSYNEQFF. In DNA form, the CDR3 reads TGTGCCAGCGGCCGGGACTCATACAATGAGCAGTTCTTC.

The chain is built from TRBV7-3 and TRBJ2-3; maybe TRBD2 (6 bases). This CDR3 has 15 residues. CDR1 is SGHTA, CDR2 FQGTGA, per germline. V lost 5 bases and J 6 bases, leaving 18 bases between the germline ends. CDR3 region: CASSPRSSDPDTQYF. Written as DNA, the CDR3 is TGTGCCAGCAGCCCTAGGTCTAGCGATCCTGATACGCAGTATTTT.

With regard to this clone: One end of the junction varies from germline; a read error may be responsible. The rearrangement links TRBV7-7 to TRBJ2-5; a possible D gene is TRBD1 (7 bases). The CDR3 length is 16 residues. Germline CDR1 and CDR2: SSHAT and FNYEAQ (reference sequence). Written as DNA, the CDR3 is TGTGCTAGCAGCTTAGCGGACAAGGGGGCGCGGGAGACCCAGTACTTC. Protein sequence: CASSLADKGARETQYF.

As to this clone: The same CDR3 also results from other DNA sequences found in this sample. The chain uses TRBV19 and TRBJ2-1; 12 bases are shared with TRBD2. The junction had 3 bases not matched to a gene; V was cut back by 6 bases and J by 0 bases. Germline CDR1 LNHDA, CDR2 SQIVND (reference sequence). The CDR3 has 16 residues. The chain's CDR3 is CASRKTSGSSYNEQFF. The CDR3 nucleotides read TGTGCCAGTAGGAAGACTAGCGGGAGCTCCTACAATGAGCAGTTCTTC.

This CDR3 is CASRFMASGNEKLFF. Written as DNA, the CDR3 is TGTGCAAGTCGCTTTATGGCTTCGGGTAATGAAAAACTGTTTTTT. The chain is built from TRBV12-2 and TRBJ1-4. TRBV12-2 is reported as a pseudogene. This CDR3 spans 15 amino acids.

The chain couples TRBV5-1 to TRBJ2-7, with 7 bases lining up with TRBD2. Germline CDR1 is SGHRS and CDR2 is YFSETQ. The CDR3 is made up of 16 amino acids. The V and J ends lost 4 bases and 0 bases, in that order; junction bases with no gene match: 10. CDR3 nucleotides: TGCGCCAGCAGCCCCCAAACTAGCGCGGCCTCCTACGAGCAGTACTTC. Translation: CASSPQTSAASYEQYF.

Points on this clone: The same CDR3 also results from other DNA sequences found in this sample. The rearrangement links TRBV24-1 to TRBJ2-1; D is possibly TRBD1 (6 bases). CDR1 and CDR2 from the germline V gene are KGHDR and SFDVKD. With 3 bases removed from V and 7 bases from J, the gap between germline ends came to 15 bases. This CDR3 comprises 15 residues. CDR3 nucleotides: TGTGCCACCAGTGATACTCGACAAGGGGGAAATGAGCAGTTCTTC. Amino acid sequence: CATSDTRQGGNEQFF.